What follows describes a single T cell receptor (beta chain). Authors' analysis steps: Amplifying reference gene primers gave estimates of nucleated cell counts. Here immunoSEQ multiplex PCR was the method, and the copy in TCRdb shows in-frame clones only, minus some. V and J calls and clone size are as listed in that table; D and trimming were resolved from the DNA. The table has about 100,000 clones, just under 95% seen once. V shed 5 bases, J shed 0 bases, and the junction held 4 bases outside the gene matches. CDR1 SGHVS and CDR2 FNYEAQ come from the germline V gene. This CDR3 spans 16 amino acids. The sample belongs to a study of blood T cell repertoires in COVID-19. In the study overall: Acute and convalescent COVID-19 samples came from the United States, Italy and Spain.

The sequence was collected from a woman aged 50 to 65 with COVID-19, enrolled during active disease. The rearrangement links TRBV7-6 to TRBJ2-3; 11 bases fit TRBD2. Source material: peripheral blood. CDR3 residues: CASSIIAGGSTDTQYF. The CDR3 nucleotides read TGTGCCAGCAGCATCATAGCGGGGGGGAGCACAGATACGCAGTATTTT.